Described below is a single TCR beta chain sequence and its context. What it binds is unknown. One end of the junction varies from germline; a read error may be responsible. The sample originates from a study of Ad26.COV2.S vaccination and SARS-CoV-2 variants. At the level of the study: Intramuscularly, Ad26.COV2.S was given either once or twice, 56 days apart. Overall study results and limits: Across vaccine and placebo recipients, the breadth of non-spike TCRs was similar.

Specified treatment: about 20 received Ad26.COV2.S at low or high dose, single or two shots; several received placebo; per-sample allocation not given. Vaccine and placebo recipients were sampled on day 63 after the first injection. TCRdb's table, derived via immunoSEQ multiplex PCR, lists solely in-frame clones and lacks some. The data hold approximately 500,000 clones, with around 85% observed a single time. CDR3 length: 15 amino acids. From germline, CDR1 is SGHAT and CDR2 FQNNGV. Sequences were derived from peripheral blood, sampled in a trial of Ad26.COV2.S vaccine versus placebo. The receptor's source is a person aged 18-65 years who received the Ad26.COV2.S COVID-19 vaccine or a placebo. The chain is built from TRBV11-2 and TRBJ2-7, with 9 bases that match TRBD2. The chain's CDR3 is CASSRSASGIYEQHF. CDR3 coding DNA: TGTGCCAGCAGCCGGTCCGCTAGCGGGATTTACGAGCAGCACTTC. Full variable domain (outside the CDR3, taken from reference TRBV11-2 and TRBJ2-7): EAGVAQSPRYKIIEKRQSVAFWCNPISGHATLYWYQQILGQGPKLLIQFQNNGVVDDSQLPKDRFSAERLKGVDSTLKIQPAKLEDSAVYLCASSRSASGIYEQHFGPGTRLTVT.